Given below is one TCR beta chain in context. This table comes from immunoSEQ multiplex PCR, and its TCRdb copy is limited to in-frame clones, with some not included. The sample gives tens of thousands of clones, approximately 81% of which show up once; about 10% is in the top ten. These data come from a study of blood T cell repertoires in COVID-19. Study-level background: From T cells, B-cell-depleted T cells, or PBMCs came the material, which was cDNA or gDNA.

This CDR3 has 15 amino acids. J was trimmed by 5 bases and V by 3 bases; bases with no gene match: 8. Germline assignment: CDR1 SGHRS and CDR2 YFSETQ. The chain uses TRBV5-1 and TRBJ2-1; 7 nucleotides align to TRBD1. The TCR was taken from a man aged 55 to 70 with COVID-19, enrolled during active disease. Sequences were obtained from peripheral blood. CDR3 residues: CASSSRGQRNNEQFF. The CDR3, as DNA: TGCGCCAGCAGCTCCCGGGGACAGAGAAACAATGAGCAGTTCTTC.